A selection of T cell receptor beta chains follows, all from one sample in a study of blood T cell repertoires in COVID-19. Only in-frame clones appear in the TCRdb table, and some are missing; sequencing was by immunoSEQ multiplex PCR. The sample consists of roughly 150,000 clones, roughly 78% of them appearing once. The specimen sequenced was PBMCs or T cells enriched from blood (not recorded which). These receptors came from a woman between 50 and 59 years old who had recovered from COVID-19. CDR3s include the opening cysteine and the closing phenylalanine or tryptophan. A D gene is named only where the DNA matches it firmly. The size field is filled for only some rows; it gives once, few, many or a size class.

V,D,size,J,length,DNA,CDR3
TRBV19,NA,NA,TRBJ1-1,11,TGTGCCAGTAGTGCTGGGACAGAAGCTTTCTTT,CASSAGTEAFF
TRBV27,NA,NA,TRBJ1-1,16,TGTGCCAGCAGTTTTTCCGCAGGTGAGACCAACACTGAAGCTTTCTTT,CASSFSAGETNTEAFF
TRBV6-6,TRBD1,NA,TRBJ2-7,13,TGTGCCAGCAGATTGGACAGGGAAGGCGAGCAGTACTTC,CASRLDREGEQYF
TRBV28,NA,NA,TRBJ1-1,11,TGTGCCAGCAGTCTCGTGTCTGAAGCTTTCTTT,CASSLVSEAFF
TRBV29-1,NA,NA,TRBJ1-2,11,TGCAGCGTTCGGGAGGATGTCGGATACACCTTC,CSVREDVGYTF
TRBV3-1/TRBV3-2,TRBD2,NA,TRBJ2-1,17,TGTGCCAGCAGCCAAGACCCCCGCAGCGGGGGACCGCATGAGCAGTTCTTC,CASSQDPRSGGPHEQFF
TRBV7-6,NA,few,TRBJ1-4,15,TGTGCCAGCAGCGCGGGGGGGGGAGTAGGTGAAAAACTGTTTTTT,CASSAGGGVGEKLFF
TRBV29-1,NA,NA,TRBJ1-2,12,TGCAGCTCTACAGGCAACTGGTATGGCTACACCTTC,CSSTGNWYGYTF
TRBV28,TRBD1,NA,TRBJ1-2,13,TGTGCCAGTCTTACCGGGACAGCAGATGGCTACACCTTC,CASLTGTADGYTF
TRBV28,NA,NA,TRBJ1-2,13,TGTGCCAGCAGTTTAAACAGGGTTTATGGCTACACCTTC,CASSLNRVYGYTF
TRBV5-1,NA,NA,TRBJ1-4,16,TGCGCCAGCAGCTACGAGCGGCCCACGATGGGTGAAAAACTGTTTTTT,CASSYERPTMGEKLFF
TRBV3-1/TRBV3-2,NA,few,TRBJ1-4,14,TGTGCCAGCAGGACGACCGACGGGAATGAAAAACTGTTTTTT,CASRTTDGNEKLFF
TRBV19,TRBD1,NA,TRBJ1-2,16,TGTGCCAGTAGAATGACAGGGGCCCGCGGGAACTATGGCTACACCTTC,CASRMTGARGNYGYTF
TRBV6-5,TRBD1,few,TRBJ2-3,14,TGTGCCAGCCTTCCGGGACAGGTCCCAGATACGCAGTATTTT,CASLPGQVPDTQYF
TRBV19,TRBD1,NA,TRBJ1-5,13,TGTGCCAGTACCATACAGGGGCATCAGCCCCAGCATTTT,CASTIQGHQPQHF
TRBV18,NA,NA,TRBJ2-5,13,TGTGCCAGCTCACCAGACACCCAAGAGACCCAGTACTTC,CASSPDTQETQYF
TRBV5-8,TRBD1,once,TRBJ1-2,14,TGTGCCAGCAGCACGCGAACAGGGGACTATGGCTACACCTTC,CASSTRTGDYGYTF
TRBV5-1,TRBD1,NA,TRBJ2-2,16,TGCGCCAGCAGCTCGGGACAGGGGGCGAACACCGGGGAGCTGTTTTTT,CASSSGQGANTGELFF
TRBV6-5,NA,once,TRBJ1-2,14,TGTGCCAGCAGCCTAAGGGGGGGGGCGGACGGCTACACCTTC,CASSLRGGADGYTF
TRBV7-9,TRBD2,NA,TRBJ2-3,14,TGTGCCAGCAGCAGAGCGGGGGTCACAGATACGCAGTATTTT,CASSRAGVTDTQYF
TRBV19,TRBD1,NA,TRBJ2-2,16,TGTGCCAGTACCAAAGGACAGGCCTCGAACACCGGGGAGCTGTTTTTT,CASTKGQASNTGELFF
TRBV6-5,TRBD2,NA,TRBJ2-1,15,TGTGCCAGCAGTCACTCTAGCGGGGCCCTTAGTGAGCAGTTCTTC,CASSHSSGALSEQFF
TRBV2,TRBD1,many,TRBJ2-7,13,TGTGCCAGCAGTGGGGACAGTCCCTACGAGCAGTACTTC,CASSGDSPYEQYF
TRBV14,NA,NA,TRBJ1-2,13,TGTGCCAGCAGCCTCCACTCTTCCTATGGCTACACCTTC,CASSLHSSYGYTF
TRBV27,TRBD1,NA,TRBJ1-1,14,TGTGCCAGCAGTTCACAGGGGTTGGGGACTGAAGCTTTCTTT,CASSSQGLGTEAFF
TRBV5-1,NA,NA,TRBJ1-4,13,TGCGCCAGCAGCTTGTCAGGGTATGAAAAACTGTTTTTT,CASSLSGYEKLFF
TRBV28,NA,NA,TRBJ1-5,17,TGTGCCAGCAGTTTAATGGACAGCGCGCATAGCAATCAGCCCCAGCATTTT,CASSLMDSAHSNQPQHF
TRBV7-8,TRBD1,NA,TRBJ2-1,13,TGTGCCAGCAGCCGACAGGGGCTAAATGAGCAGTTCTTC,CASSRQGLNEQFF
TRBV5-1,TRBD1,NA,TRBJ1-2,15,TGCGCCAGCAGCTCCGGAACAGGGGGCGTGTATGGCTACACCTTC,CASSSGTGGVYGYTF
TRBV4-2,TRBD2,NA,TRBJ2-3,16,TGTGCCAGCAGCCAAGATAAGACTAGCGGGGGAGATACGCAGTATTTT,CASSQDKTSGGDTQYF
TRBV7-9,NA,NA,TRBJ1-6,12,TGTGCCAGCAGCTTAGCTCCCCTACCCCTCCACTTT,CASSLAPLPLHF
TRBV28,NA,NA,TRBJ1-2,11,TGTGCCAGCAGCGACAGCTATGGCTACACCTTC,CASSDSYGYTF
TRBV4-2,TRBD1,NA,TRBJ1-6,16,TGTGCCAGCAGGGTCGGGACAGGTCCGAATAATTCACCCCTCCACTTT,CASRVGTGPNNSPLHF
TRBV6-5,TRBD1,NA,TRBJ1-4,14,TGTGCCAGCAGTCCCTCCAGGGGGAATGAAAAACTGTTTTTT,CASSPSRGNEKLFF
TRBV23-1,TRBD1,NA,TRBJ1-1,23,TGCGCCAGCAGTCAATCGGTAGGGCCCGGGACAGGGGCCGATAGGGCGGTGAACACTGAAGCTTTCTTT,CASSQSVGPGTGADRAVNTEAFF
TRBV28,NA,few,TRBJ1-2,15,TGTGCCAGCAGTTTCAGGGTGGTAGAATTATATGGCTACACCTTC,CASSFRVVELYGYTF
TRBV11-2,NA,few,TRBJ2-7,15,TGTGCCAGCACCCCTCGAGAGGGGGAGAACTACGAGCAGTACTTC,CASTPREGENYEQYF
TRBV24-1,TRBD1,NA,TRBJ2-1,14,TGTGCCACCCGGGACAGGGGCCCCTACAATGAGCAGTTCTTC,CATRDRGPYNEQFF
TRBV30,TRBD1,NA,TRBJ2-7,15,TGTGCCTGGAGTCCCGGGGACAGCAGAAACTACGAGCAGTACTTC,CAWSPGDSRNYEQYF
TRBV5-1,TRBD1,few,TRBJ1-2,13,TGCGCCAGCAGCTCGGGACAGGGAAAAGGCTACACCTTC,CASSSGQGKGYTF
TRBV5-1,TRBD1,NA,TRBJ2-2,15,TGCGCCAGCAGCCCAGACAGGGCTACAACCGGGGAGCTGTTTTTT,CASSPDRATTGELFF
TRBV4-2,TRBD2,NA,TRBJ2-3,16,TGTGCCAGCAGCCAAGATTCAGCGGGGTTCACAGATACGCAGTATTTT,CASSQDSAGFTDTQYF
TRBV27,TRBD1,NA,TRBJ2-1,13,TGTGCCAGCAGTTCCGGGACAGGGAATGAGCAGTTCTTC,CASSSGTGNEQFF
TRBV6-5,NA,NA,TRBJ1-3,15,TGTGCCAGCAGCACCAGGGTCAGCTCTGGAAACACCATATATTTT,CASSTRVSSGNTIYF
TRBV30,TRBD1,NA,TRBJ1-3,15,TGTGCCTGGGGTTACTTGGGACAGTCTGGAAACACCATATATTTT,CAWGYLGQSGNTIYF
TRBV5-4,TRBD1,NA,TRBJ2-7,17,TGTGCCAGCAGCTTTGGGTCAGGACAGGGCAGGATCTACGAGCAGTACTTC,CASSFGSGQGRIYEQYF
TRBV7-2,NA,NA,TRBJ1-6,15,TGTGCCAGCAGCTTAATGGGACAAGGAAATTCACCCCTCCACTTT,CASSLMGQGNSPLHF
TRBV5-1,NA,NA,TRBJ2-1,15,TGCGCCAGCAGCTTGGGAGAAACAGTCTACAATGAGCAGTTCTTC,CASSLGETVYNEQFF
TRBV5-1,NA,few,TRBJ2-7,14,TGCGCCAGCAGCTTCTCCGGGACACCCTACGAGCAGTACTTC,CASSFSGTPYEQYF
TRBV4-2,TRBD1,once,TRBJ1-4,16,TGTGCCAGCAGCCAGCGCCGGACAGGGGCCGGGGAAAAACTGTTTTTT,CASSQRRTGAGEKLFF
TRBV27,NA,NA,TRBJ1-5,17,TGTGCCAGCAGTTTGGTTCTTCCAAGCGGTAGCAATCAGCCCCAGCATTTT,CASSLVLPSGSNQPQHF
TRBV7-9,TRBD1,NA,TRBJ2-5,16,TGTGCCAGCAGCCCCTCCTGGGGACAGGACGAGGAGACCCAGTACTTC,CASSPSWGQDEETQYF
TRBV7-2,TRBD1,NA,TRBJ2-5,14,TGTGCCAGCAGCAAGGACAGGGGCCAGGAGACCCAGTACTTC,CASSKDRGQETQYF
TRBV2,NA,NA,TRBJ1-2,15,TGTGCCAGCAGTGGTCGAGCGGACAGTAACTATGGCTACACCTTC,CASSGRADSNYGYTF
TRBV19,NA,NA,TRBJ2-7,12,TGTGCCAGTAGTGACAGCTCCTACGAGCAGTACTTC,CASSDSSYEQYF
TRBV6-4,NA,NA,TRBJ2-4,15,TGTGCCAGCAGCCCCCAGGGAGGAGGTTTTGACATTCAGTACTTC,CASSPQGGGFDIQYF
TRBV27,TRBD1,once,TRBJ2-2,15,TGTGCCAGCAGTAACGACAGGGGACGGACCGGGGAGCTGTTTTTT,CASSNDRGRTGELFF